The entry that follows covers one T cell receptor (beta chain) sequence. Its antigen remains unidentified. The data were taken from a study of human T cells and chemical hapten exposure. Study as a whole: A patient group, mainly female, showed alopecia areata, totalis or universalis.

CDR1 and CDR2 from the germline V gene are SQVTM and ANQGSEA. The CDR3 spans 10 residues. V was shortened by 7 bases and J by 8 bases, with 11 bases between the two germline ends. Findings of the study overall: With DPC sensitization, TCRs exceeding 1 in 1000 frequency showed no change.

Time point: patch test 1, 2 weeks after DPC sensitization. The treatment is: therapeutic diphenylcyclopropenone sensitization with weekly scalp DPC. Each cDNA molecule in the library carried unique molecular identifiers. TCRdb ran MiXCR on the RACE reads and lists one entry per CDR3 protein. The data contain tens of thousands of distinct CDR3 sequences, approximately 11% of them singletons. Sequencing used whole blood, obtained in connection with sensitization to the hapten diphenylcyclopropenone (DPC). The V gene is TRBV29-1, the J gene TRBJ1-1, with D perhaps matching TRBD1 (6 bases). The receptor was derived from a woman between 50 and 59 years old with alopecia areata. Some clones in this sample may be carry-over from other donors' samples. The CDR3 reads CSGKDSEAFF. In DNA, the CDR3 is TGCAGCGGGAAGGACAGCGAAGCTTTCTTT.